The T cell receptor (beta chain) under discussion was sequenced for a study of glioma-infiltrating T cells. Notes on the study in general: Only very few CDR3 sequences appeared in both tissue and blood. Above-expected tissue-blood divergence occurred in all gliomas, most in low-grade ones.

Amplification of TCR alpha and beta CDR3 regions from RNA used iRepertoire nested multiplex PCR. TCRdb re-called the multiplex PCR reads with MiXCR, one entry per CDR3 protein. The sample carries fewer than 3,500 distinct CDR3 sequences, roughly 33% recorded once. This clonotype is judged large (0.1 to 1%). Its antigen remains unknown. The germline V and J ends were trimmed by 7 bases and 1 base, with 8 bases remaining between them. This CDR3 contains 13 residues. The germline gives CDR1 MNHNS, CDR2 SASEGT. The clonotype was recovered from a human donor with low-grade glioma or glioblastoma, undergoing nonglioma brain surgery, or in good health (not recorded which). This chain connects TRBV6-1 to TRBJ1-5; no definite D call. Sequencing was performed on glioma tissue, nonneoplastic brain tissue, or PBMCs (not recorded which). The CDR3 here is CASIEDSNQPQHF. The CDR3 nucleotides read TGTGCCAGCATCGAAGACAGCAATCAGCCCCAGCATTTT.